This T cell receptor (beta chain) is from a study of T cells in localized non-small cell lung cancer. Some clones are missing from TCRdb's copy, which holds only in-frame ones; the method was immunoSEQ multiplex PCR. Of 2,700 or so clones in the sample, 20% to 25% were seen once. In the case of this clone: As yet, its antigen is unknown.

Overall study results and limits: For the top 100 tumor clones, a median about 50 also appeared in adjacent lung. Sequencing was limited to one tumor region, leaving the possibility of heterogeneity open.

Germline V CDR1 and CDR2: LNHDA, SQIVND (reference sequence). The CDR3 spans 15 residues. The ends lost 6 bases at V and 4 bases at J; junction bases unmatched: 6. The chain combines TRBV19 with TRBJ1-1; 12 bases match TRBD1. This clonotype was sampled from a male donor older than 55 with stage I lung adenocarcinoma. Here the sequenced sample was lung tumor tissue, taken before any cancer treatment. The CDR3 coding sequence is TGTGCCAGTAGGGGACAGGGGGCGGGGGTCACTGAAGCTTTCTTT. Protein: CASRGQGAGVTEAFF.